A single sample is the source of the 27 T cell receptor beta chains below, sequenced in a study of regulatory T cells in long-lasting Graves disease. Time point here: persistent/refractory GD, antithyroid drugs over 5 years with positive TRAb. RNA extracted from PBMCs served as the sequencing template. Construction of the TCR beta libraries employed iRepertoire HTBI primers in conjunction with Arm-PCR of CDR3 regions. MiXCR, run by TCRdb on the multiplex PCR reads, gives a single entry per CDR3 protein. Of more than 350,000 distinct CDR3 sequences detected, approximately 22% appear once; the ten largest clones hold about 13%. This specimen was peripheral blood mononuclear cells (PBMCs), taken when the disease was refractory, from a patient treated with antithyroid drugs. All receptors derive from a female donor with Graves disease.

This chain joins TRBV14 and TRBJ2-7, with D uncertain. Germline-derived CDR1 and CDR2 are SGHDN and FVKESK. The CDR3 extends over 12 amino acids. V lost 5 bases and J 3 bases, leaving 8 bases between the germline ends. CDR3 amino acids: CASSKTNYEQYF. The CDR3 region has the DNA TGTGCCAGCAGCAAAACAAACTACGAGCAGTACTTC. Variable domain in full (rest from reference TRBV14 and TRBJ2-7): EAGVTQFPSHSVIEKGQTVTLRCDPISGHDNLYWYRRVMGKEIKFLLHFVKESKQDESGMPNNRFLAERTGGTYSTLKVQPAELEDSGVYFCASSKTNYEQYFGPGTRLTVT.

The sample holds a few counts of this clonotype. This chain joins TRBV4-1 and TRBJ2-7; D is undetermined. This CDR3 comprises 15 residues. CDR1 MGHRA and CDR2 YSYEKL come from the germline V gene. V lost 0 bases, J lost 5 bases, and 14 bases lay in between. CDR3: CASSQEFPRVNEQYF. The CDR3, as DNA: TGCGCCAGCAGCCAAGAATTCCCTCGGGTCAACGAGCAGTACTTC.

This clonotype was observed a few times. The V and J genes are TRBV18 and TRBJ2-7; D is ambiguous. The CDR3 consists of 14 residues. CDR1 and CDR2 from the germline V gene are KGHSH and LQKENI. V lost 2 bases to trimming and J lost 3 bases, with 11 bases between them. The CDR3 region has the DNA TGTGCCAGCTCACCAAACTTAGATGTCTACGAGCAGTACTTC. Its protein is CASSPNLDVYEQYF.

This clonotype was seen a handful of times. The genes are TRBV4-1 and TRBJ2-2; the D gene is possibly TRBD2 (6 bases). CDR3 length equals 16 residues. Germline CDR1 and CDR2: MGHRA and YSYEKL. The V end lost 1 base, the J end lost 0 bases, and 9 bases lay between the germline ends. In nucleotides, the CDR3 is TGCGCCAGCAGCCAAGGTAGCGGCACGAACACCGGGGAGCTGTTTTTT. Its protein is CASSQGSGTNTGELFF.

V is TRBV5-1 and J is TRBJ2-7, with a possible D match to TRBD2 (6 bases). Germline lookup yields CDR1 SGHRS and CDR2 YFSETQ. Trimming stripped 3 bases from V and 5 bases from J, with 12 bases between. The CDR3 sequence is 13 residues long. CDR3 coding DNA: TGCGCCAGCAGCTCGACTAGTTTCGACGAGCAGTACTTC. It yields the protein CASSSTSFDEQYF.

This clonotype has a handful of counts. The chain recombines TRBV5-4 with TRBJ2-2; unclear D gene. Germline CDR1 is SGHNT and CDR2 is YYREEE (reference sequence). The CDR3 has 15 amino acids. The V end lost 0 bases, the J end lost 6 bases, and 12 bases lay between the germline ends. The CDR3 sequence: CASSLGGSSAGELFF. DNA of the CDR3: TGTGCCAGCAGCTTGGGTGGGTCGAGCGCCGGGGAGCTGTTTTTT.

In this sample, this clonotype turned up many times. The chain couples TRBV2 to TRBJ1-6; 8 bases are a match to TRBD1. V lost 6 bases, J lost 5 bases, and 6 bases stayed unmatched. Germline CDR1 reads SNHLY; CDR2 reads FYNNEI. CDR3 length: 15 amino acids. CDR3 region: CASSSGGQDNSPLHF. CDR3 DNA: TGTGCCAGCAGCAGCGGGGGACAGGATAATTCACCCCTCCACTTT.

This clonotype was seen only a few times. This CDR3 is CATSRDVVGPSVGEQYF. The CDR3 DNA sequence: TGTGCCACCAGCAGAGATGTGGTGGGCCCCTCGGTGGGGGAGCAGTACTTC. This chain uses TRBV15 with TRBJ2-7; D is unclear. V was trimmed by 0 bases and J by 7 bases, leaving 22 bases between them. CDR1 LNHNV and CDR2 YYDKDF come from the germline V gene (reference sequence). This CDR3 is 17 amino acids long.

This clonotype was seen many times. J is TRBJ2-5 and V is TRBV15, with 9 bases lining up with TRBD1. V lost 5 bases and J lost 5; bases outside the gene matches: 6. CDR1 LNHNV and CDR2 YYDKDF come from the germline V gene (reference sequence). This CDR3 spans 14 amino acids. Here the CDR3 DNA reads TGTGCCACCAGCCCCGACAGGGGGGATGAGACCCAGTACTTC. Translating it yields CATSPDRGDETQYF.

This clonotype was counted many times. V and J are TRBV20-1 and TRBJ2-5; 9 nucleotides match TRBD1. The junction had 6 bases not matched to a gene; V was cut back by 3 bases and J by 1 base. Germline CDR1 is DFQATT and CDR2 is SNEGSKA (reference sequence). This CDR3 contains 15 residues. CDR3 sequence (DNA): TGCAGTGCTAGGGGGGACAGGGCGTCCCAAGAGACCCAGTACTTC. This gives the protein CSARGDRASQETQYF.

The chain combines TRBV9 with TRBJ1-6, with D perhaps TRBD1 (5 bases). Trimming took 4 bases from V and 7 from J, leaving 15 bases between them. This CDR3 contains 15 residues. The germline gives CDR1 SGDLS, CDR2 YYNGEE. The CDR3 is CASSRGEVDNSPLHF. As DNA, the CDR3 is TGTGCCAGCAGCCGGGGGGAGGTCGACAATTCACCCCTCCACTTT.

Ten or more counts support this clonotype. The chain combines TRBV11-2 with TRBJ1-5; TRBD1 matches 7 bases. The CDR3 is made up of 14 amino acids. V shed 5 bases and J 4 bases; nucleotides not matched to a gene: 5. Per germline, CDR1 SGHAT and CDR2 FQNNGV. The CDR3 here is CASSPGQANQPQHF. The CDR3 coding sequence is TGTGCCAGCAGCCCAGGACAGGCTAATCAGCCCCAGCATTTT.

This clonotype was counted many times. CDR3 loop: CASSLGLERGLGNTIYF. In DNA, the CDR3 is TGTGCCAGCAGTTTAGGTCTGGAAAGGGGGCTTGGAAACACCATATATTTT. The V gene is TRBV28, the J gene TRBJ1-3, with 7 bases that match TRBD1. From germline, CDR1 is MDHEN and CDR2 SYDVKM. Trimming removed 2 bases from V and 3 bases from J; junction bases left unmatched: 10. This CDR3 comprises 17 residues.

V gene TRBV3-1 combines with J gene TRBJ2-3; D is undetermined. Germline V gene data show CDR1 as LGHDT and CDR2 as YNNKEL (reference sequence). The CDR3 contains 16 residues. The V end lost 0 bases, the J end lost 6 bases, and 16 bases lay between the germline ends. This chain's CDR3 is CASSQDLPGVADTQYF. The DNA for the CDR3 is TGTGCCAGCAGCCAAGACCTACCAGGCGTTGCGGATACGCAGTATTTT.

This clonotype came up many times. The V and J genes are TRBV7-2 and TRBJ2-1; 7 bases are a match to TRBD2. The germline V gene has CDR1 SGHTA and CDR2 FQGNSA. With 5 bases clipped from V and 7 bases from J, the junction kept 8 bases outside the gene matches. The CDR3 extends over 14 amino acids. The DNA of the CDR3 is TGTGCCAGCAGCGAAGGATCCGGGAGGAATGAGCAGTTCTTC. Translation: CASSEGSGRNEQFF. Drawing the rest from reference TRBV7-2 and TRBJ2-1, the complete variable domain is GAGVSQSPSNKVTEKGKDVELRCDPISGHTALYWYRQSLGQGLEFLIYFQGNSAPDKSGLPSDRFSAERTGGSVSTLTIQRTQQEDSAVYLCASSEGSGRNEQFFGPGTRLTVL.

This clonotype was seen repeatedly, ten times or more. The genes are TRBV2 and TRBJ2-7; a weak D match, TRBD1 (6 bases). V lost 5 bases to trimming and J lost 6 bases, with 23 bases between them. This CDR3 is built from 16 residues. Per germline, CDR1 SNHLY and CDR2 FYNNEI. The CDR3 bases are TGTGCCAGCAGTCGCCGGACAGCCCGCTCTTCGGCCGAGCAGTACTTC. Residues: CASSRRTARSSAEQYF.

This clonotype was observed many times. This chain links TRBV11-2 with TRBJ2-7; maybe TRBD1 (5 bases). Germline CDR1 is SGHAT and CDR2 is FQNNGV. The CDR3 totals 13 residues. The V end lost 5 bases, the J end lost 3 bases, and 11 bases lay between the germline ends. In DNA, the CDR3 is TGTGCCAGCAGCGGGGCGGTACACTACGAGCAGTACTTC. This translates into CASSGAVHYEQYF. Full variable domain (rest looked up from reference TRBV11-2 and TRBJ2-7): EAGVAQSPRYKIIEKRQSVAFWCNPISGHATLYWYQQILGQGPKLLIQFQNNGVVDDSQLPKDRFSAERLKGVDSTLKIQPAKLEDSAVYLCASSGAVHYEQYFGPGTRLTVT.

This clonotype came up many times. The chain links TRBV6-5 to TRBJ2-2; 11 nucleotides match TRBD2. Germline trimming cut 0 bases from V and 7 bases from J; bases unmatched to any gene: 1. CDR3 length: 15 residues. Germline V gene data show CDR1 as MNHEY and CDR2 as SVGAGI. CDR3 in amino acids: CASSYSSGRDGELFF. The CDR3 DNA reads TGTGCCAGCAGTTACTCTAGCGGGAGGGACGGGGAGCTGTTTTTT.

This clonotype was counted ten times or more. This rearrangement joins TRBV28 to TRBJ2-7, with D uncertain. Per the germline V gene, CDR1 is MDHEN and CDR2 is SYDVKM. The CDR3 length is 15 residues. V was pared by 7 bases and J by 0 bases, with 16 bases between. CDR3 sequence (DNA): TGTGCCAGCACCCCGGCCCAACTTAGCTCCTACGAGCAGTACTTC. Translating it yields CASTPAQLSSYEQYF.

J is TRBJ1-1 and V is TRBV19; D might be TRBD1 (6 bases). CDR3 length: 15 residues. Deletions cut 7 bases from V and 0 bases from J, with 15 bases between. The V gene's germline CDR1 is LNHDA and CDR2 SQIVND (reference sequence). The CDR3 here is CASTQGGQLNTEAFF. CDR3 nucleotides: TGTGCCAGTACTCAAGGAGGACAGCTGAACACTGAAGCTTTCTTT.

As regards this clonotype: This probably arose from a read error, given a far larger clone one base away. The chain's CDR3 is CASTDRGNTGELFF. The CDR3, as DNA: TGTGCCAGCACGGACAGGGGGAACACCGGGGAGCTGTTTTTT. This chain uses TRBV19 with TRBJ2-2, with 9 bases fitting TRBD1. Losses at the gene ends were 9 bases for V and 1 base for J; bases not matched to a gene: 3. This CDR3 is built from 14 residues. Per germline, CDR1 LNHDA and CDR2 SQIVND (reference sequence).

This clonotype was observed many times. Here the CDR3 reads CASRTGSKIQETQYF. CDR3 nucleotides: TGTGCCAGCAGGACAGGGTCTAAAATCCAAGAGACCCAGTACTTC. The chain recombines TRBV6-1 with TRBJ2-5; 7 nucleotides line up with TRBD1. This CDR3 contains 15 residues. V shed 6 bases, J shed 1 base, and the junction held 8 bases outside the gene matches. CDR1 is MNHNS, CDR2 SASEGT, per germline.

This sequence joins TRBV4-1 and TRBJ2-3, with 11 positions matching TRBD2. This CDR3 has 15 residues. J gave up 6 bases and V 0 bases, and 2 bases lay outside the gene matches. CDR1 and CDR2 (germline): MGHRA, YSYEKL. CDR3 coding DNA: TGCGCCAGCAGCCAAGAATCTAGCGGGAGGGATACGCAGTATTTT. Amino acid sequence: CASSQESSGRDTQYF.

This clonotype was counted many times. The gene calls are TRBV2 and TRBJ2-7; no firm D call. Trimming removed 6 bases from V and 6 bases from J, with 18 bases in between. CDR3 size: 14 residues. The germline CDR1 and CDR2 sequences are SNHLY and FYNNEI. The DNA of the CDR3 is TGTGCCAGCAGCGAAAAGTCGAACCTCCTCGAGCAGTACTTC. As protein: CASSEKSNLLEQYF.

This clonotype turned up a few times. The chain recombines TRBV29-1 with TRBJ1-1; no firm D call. Trimming pared 7 bases from V and 8 bases from J, leaving 11 bases between. The CDR3 has 10 residues. Germline values: CDR1 SQVTM, CDR2 ANQGSEA. The CDR3: CSGGEGEAFF. DNA of the CDR3: TGCAGCGGTGGAGAGGGAGAAGCTTTCTTT.

This clonotype was detected ten times or more. One end of the junction is discordant with germline, which a read error may explain. The chain is built from TRBV29-1 and TRBJ1-1; D not certain. Germline CDR1 reads SQVTM; CDR2 reads ANQGSEA. The CDR3 is made up of 12 amino acids. In DNA form, the CDR3 reads TGCAGCTCCGTTTCGGGGAACCCTGAAGCTTTCTTT. Amino acid sequence: CSSVSGNPEAFF.

The rearrangement links TRBV6-1 to TRBJ1-1; maybe TRBD1 (5 bases). The germline V and J ends were trimmed by 0 bases and 0 bases, with 8 bases remaining between them. The CDR3 is 15 amino acids. Germline V lookup: CDR1 MNHNS, CDR2 SASEGT. The CDR3 sequence is CASSEAQGLNTEAFF. The CDR3 DNA reads as TGTGCCAGCAGTGAAGCTCAGGGCCTGAACACTGAAGCTTTCTTT.